This T cell receptor (beta chain) is from a study of blood T cell repertoires in COVID-19. Participants classified as exposed had met a COVID-19 case within 2 weeks before study entry. The length of the CDR3 is 17 residues. The germline V gene has CDR1 LGHDT and CDR2 YNNKEL (reference sequence). Trimming cost V 8 bases and J 3 bases; bases outside gene matches: 11. The protocol was immunoSEQ multiplex PCR, while the TCRdb copy is restricted to in-frame clones and leaves out a portion. The sample contains a few hundred thousand clones, roughly 85% of which appear only once. The specimen sequenced was PBMCs or T cells enriched from blood (not recorded which). J is TRBJ2-5 and V is TRBV3-1 (or the pseudogene TRBV3-2); 14 nucleotides line up with TRBD2. The source is a man in his forties or fifties who had been exposed to COVID-19. CDR3 nucleotide sequence: TGTGCCAGCCTACCTTCAAGGGGACTAGCGGGAGAAGAGACCCAGTACTTC. Translation gives CASLPSRGLAGEETQYF.